The 21 T cell receptor beta chains below come from one sample, sequenced in a study of cytotoxic CD8 clonotypes in ibrutinib-treated CLL. Profiling relied on immunoSEQ multiplex PCR, and the TCRdb table lists in-frame clones only, not all of them. The sample yields roughly 45,000 clones, 65% seen once. This material consisted of PBMCs, taken after 24 months of ibrutinib treatment. These receptors were taken from a human donor with chronic lymphocytic leukemia.

DNA of the CDR3: TGTGCCTGGAGTCGGCAGTTGAACACTGAAGCTTTCTTT. Protein product: CAWSRQLNTEAFF. The V gene is TRBV30, the J gene TRBJ1-1, with no clear D. V was cut by 2 bases and J by 0 bases, with 7 bases left in between. This CDR3 comprises 13 residues. Germline CDR1 is GTSNPN and CDR2 is SVGIG (reference sequence).

The V gene is TRBV25-1, the J gene TRBJ2-3; no clear D gene. The CDR3 contains 15 residues. The germline V gene encodes CDR1 MGHDK and CDR2 SYGVNS. The ends were cut back, 1 base at V and 0 bases at J, with 8 bases in the middle. CDR3 DNA sequence: TGTGCCAGCAGTGAATCGAGGCGTAGCACAGATACGCAGTATTTT. Its protein product is CASSESRRSTDTQYF.

This clone has just a few counts. The V gene is TRBV2, the J gene TRBJ2-1, with unresolved D. CDR1 SNHLY and CDR2 FYNNEI come from the germline V gene. V lost 3 bases and J 10 bases, leaving 4 bases between the germline ends. CDR3 length equals 10 residues. CDR3 protein: CASSDLEQFF. As DNA, the CDR3 is TGTGCCAGCAGTGATCTGGAGCAGTTCTTC.

The J gene is TRBJ2-7, the V gene TRBV6-6; D possibly corresponds to TRBD1 (6 bases). Trimming took off 5 bases at V and 4 bases at J, with 18 bases between the two ends. CDR3 length: 15 amino acids. The V gene's germline CDR1 is MNHNY and CDR2 SVGAGI (reference sequence). CDR3 region: CASSTRGRGSYEQYF. In DNA, the CDR3 is TGTGCCAGCAGTACCAGGGGCAGGGGATCTTACGAGCAGTACTTC.

The rearrangement uses TRBV6-5 and TRBJ2-7; D might be TRBD1 (6 bases). Trimming shortened V by 6 bases and J by 2 bases, and 17 bases separated the two germline ends. The CDR3 has 15 residues. CDR1 and CDR2 (germline): MNHEY, SVGAGI. The CDR3 DNA reads TGTGCCAGCAGCCTTGGGACACCCATAGCCTACGAGCAGTACTTC. Amino acid sequence: CASSLGTPIAYEQYF.

This clone was seen only a few times. The chain is built from TRBV27 and TRBJ1-4; D is perhaps TRBD1 (5 bases). This CDR3 contains 16 residues. V was shortened by 11 bases and J by 8 bases, with 27 bases between the two germline ends. CDR1 MNHEY and CDR2 SMNVEV come from the germline V gene (reference sequence). For the CDR3, the DNA is TGTGCCTCCTTACGGGGCCGGCCCTCCCGAGGGGAAAAACTGTTTTTT. Its protein is CASLRGRPSRGEKLFF.

V and J are TRBV2 and TRBJ2-7, with TRBD2 identical over 8 bases. Trimming took 5 bases from V and 3 from J; bases not matched to a gene: 9. This CDR3 has 15 residues. Germline V gene data show CDR1 as SNHLY and CDR2 as FYNNEI. The CDR3 reads CASSTSGGLVYEQYF. The CDR3 nucleotides are TGTGCCAGCAGTACCTCTGGGGGACTAGTCTACGAGCAGTACTTC.

In this sample, this clone turned up once. The CDR3 DNA reads as TGTGCCAGTAGTAGGACCGGGACCTCCAACGAGCAGTTCTTC. Translated, it gives CASSRTGTSNEQFF. V is TRBV19 and J is TRBJ2-1; D is tentatively TRBD1 or TRBD2 (5 bases each). This CDR3 comprises 14 residues. The ends were cut back, 4 bases at V and 10 bases at J, with 17 bases in the middle. Germline V gene sequence: CDR1 LNHDA, CDR2 SQIVND (reference sequence).

Only a few counts were recorded for this clone. One junction end does not reproduce the germline sequence, and a read error may be involved. The chain carries TRBV6-4 and TRBJ2-3; TRBD2 matches at 10 bases. Germline-derived CDR1 and CDR2 are MRHNA and SNTAGT. The CDR3 has 15 residues. This chain's CDR3 is CASSDSASGGDTQYF. The DNA for the CDR3 is TGTGCCAGCAGTGACTCGGCTAGCGGGGGCGATACGCAGTACTTT.

V and J are TRBV7-9 and TRBJ2-1; no reliable D call. Germline-derived CDR1 and CDR2 are SEHNR and FQNEAQ (reference sequence). The CDR3 loop spans 13 amino acids. V was trimmed by 0 bases and J by 8 bases, leaving 8 bases between them. This CDR3 reads CASSLARVHEQFF. Written as DNA, the CDR3 is TGTGCCAGCAGCTTAGCGAGAGTCCATGAGCAGTTCTTC.

The chain is built from TRBV6-1 and TRBJ1-4; D unclear. V lost 3 bases and J lost 8, with 16 bases in between. This CDR3 contains 15 residues. From germline, CDR1 is MNHNS and CDR2 SASEGT. DNA of the CDR3: TGTGCCAGCAGTGAGAATTGGGGATCTCAGGAAAAACTGTTTTTT. As protein: CASSENWGSQEKLFF.

The chain joins TRBV28 to TRBJ2-3; 9 bases line up with TRBD2. Germline V gene data show CDR1 as MDHEN and CDR2 as SYDVKM. This CDR3 is built from 17 residues. Trimming took 5 bases from V and 5 from J; bases not matched to a gene: 14. The CDR3 spells CASSPWGSGSGGDTQYF. CDR3 DNA: TGTGCCAGCAGTCCGTGGGGTAGCGGGAGCGGGGGAGATACGCAGTATTTT.

The chain uses TRBV5-5 and TRBJ1-1, with a possible D match to TRBD1 (5 bases). This CDR3 contains 13 residues. V lost 3 bases, J lost 3 bases, and 9 bases lay in between. Germline CDR1 SGHKS, CDR2 YYEKEE (reference sequence). The CDR3 nucleotides read TGTGCCAGCAGCTGGGGGTCCGACACTGAAGCTTTCTTT. Its protein product is CASSWGSDTEAFF.

This clone has more than one count but fewer than ten. J is TRBJ2-2 and V is TRBV19; TRBD2 matches 11 bases. This CDR3 is built from 16 residues. Trimming removed 4 bases from V and 5 bases from J; junction bases left unmatched: 6. From germline, CDR1 is LNHDA and CDR2 SQIVND (reference sequence). CDR3 loop: CASSRTSGSSTGELFF. The CDR3 DNA reads as TGTGCCAGTAGTAGAACTAGCGGGAGCTCGACCGGGGAGCTGTTTTTT.

This sequence joins TRBV28 and TRBJ2-5; 8 nucleotides line up with TRBD2. Germline V gene lookup returns CDR1 MDHEN and CDR2 SYDVKM. The CDR3 covers 13 residues. The ends lost 8 bases at V and 3 bases at J; junction bases unmatched: 5. As DNA, the CDR3 is TGTGCCAGCTGCTCGGGGGGGGAAGAGACCCAGTACTTC. It codes for CASCSGGEETQYF.

V gene TRBV18 combines with J gene TRBJ2-1; D is unresolved. Germline CDR1 is KGHSH and CDR2 is LQKENI. V gave up 0 bases and J gave up 0 bases, with 6 bases separating them. CDR3 length: 15 amino acids. DNA of the CDR3: TGTGCCAGCTCACCACCGACGGTCTCCTACAATGAGCAGTTCTTC. Encoded protein: CASSPPTVSYNEQFF.

This clone was counted a few times. The rearrangement joins TRBV29-1 to TRBJ2-7, with 7 bases identical to TRBD2. J was trimmed by 0 bases and V by 4 bases; bases with no gene match: 3. This CDR3 comprises 13 residues. CDR1 is SQVTM, CDR2 ANQGSEA, per germline. As DNA, the CDR3 is TGCAGCGTTGGGGAGGGGAGCTCCTACGAGCAGTACTTC. It is translated as CSVGEGSSYEQYF.

This clone was found many times. V usage is TRBV28 and J usage is TRBJ2-3, with D maybe TRBD2 (6 bases). Germline V CDR1 and CDR2: MDHEN, SYDVKM. The CDR3 loop spans 14 amino acids. Trimming left V 6 bases short and J 3 bases short, with 13 bases between. The DNA for the CDR3 is TGTGCCAGCAGCGCCGGGGGTCTGACAGATACGCAGTATTTT. The encoded protein is CASSAGGLTDTQYF.

The chain combines TRBV4-1 with TRBJ1-2, with TRBD1 as a possible D gene (6 bases). Per the germline V gene, CDR1 is MGHRA and CDR2 is YSYEKL. The CDR3 is 14 amino acids. Deletions cut 0 bases from V and 4 bases from J, with 9 bases between. The CDR3 DNA follows: TGCGCCAGCAGCCAAGAGGGACATACCTATGGCTACACCTTC. As protein: CASSQEGHTYGYTF.

V is TRBV28 and J is TRBJ2-2; no definite D call. The V gene lost 2 bases and the J gene lost 3 bases, with 4 bases spanning the gap. Germline V gene lookup returns CDR1 MDHEN and CDR2 SYDVKM. The CDR3 contains 13 residues. The CDR3 here is CASSLAHTGELFF. For the CDR3, the DNA is TGTGCCAGCAGTTTAGCACACACCGGGGAGCTGTTTTTT.

The J gene is TRBJ1-5, the V gene TRBV6-4, with unresolved D. CDR1 and CDR2 from the germline V gene are MRHNA and SNTAGT. V shed 1 base and J shed 3 bases, with 10 bases lying between them. The length of the CDR3 is 15 residues. Written as DNA, the CDR3 is TGTGCCAGCAGTGACTTGTGGACCTACAATCAGCCCCAGCATTTT. Amino acids: CASSDLWTYNQPQHF.